This T cell receptor beta chain was captured in a study of T cell responses to AZD1222 COVID-19 vaccine. Broader study findings: The sample set comprised mostly white British donors with more females, and clonal diversity was possibly underestimated. Spike-specific TCR breadth and depth went up after people got two AZD1222 doses. There were vaccine-associated CD4 TCRs across spike, dominant at 160-218 and 743-854.

Sequencing used immunoSEQ multiplex PCR; TCRdb keeps in-frame clones, though not all of them. This repertoire shows about 90,000 clones, about 89% found once; its top ten account for just over 5.5%. With respect to this clone: Its antigen is not known.

Trimming cost V 6 bases and J 7 bases, with 16 bases left between them. Looked up from germline, CDR1 is MNHEY and CDR2 is SVGEGT. The CDR3 covers 14 residues. The chain links TRBV6-2 or TRBV6-3 to TRBJ1-5; D gene ambiguous. The sequencing used peripheral blood, collected 28 days after the second AZD1222 dose. The source of this sequence is an adult who received the AZD1222 COVID-19 vaccine. The CDR3: CASSFHLRRQPQHF. DNA for the CDR3: TGTGCCAGCAGCTTCCATCTTCGGAGGCAGCCCCAGCATTTT.